These 30 T cell receptor beta chains were all obtained from the same sample, sequenced in a study of shared clonotypes between healthy human individuals. Repertoires were generated with immunoSEQ multiplex PCR, while TCRdb's copy carries only in-frame clones and drops some. This sample yields millions of clones, of which 85% to 95% are seen a single time; around 0.13% belongs to the top ten. The sequenced sample was naive CD4+ T cells sorted from blood. Subset denoted: CD45RA+ positively selected. The receptor set was obtained from a man aged 18 to 30 in good health.

This clone has just a few counts. V is TRBV11-2 and J is TRBJ1-5; TRBD1 matches at 7 bases. In germline, CDR1 is SGHAT, CDR2 FQNNGV. The ends lost 4 bases at V and 4 bases at J; junction bases unmatched: 7. CDR3 length: 15 amino acids. CDR3 coding DNA: TGTGCCAGCAGCTCCGGGGACAGAACTAATCAGCCCCAGCATTTT. Encoded protein: CASSSGDRTNQPQHF. Supplemented by reference TRBV11-2 and TRBJ1-5, the full variable domain reads EAGVAQSPRYKIIEKRQSVAFWCNPISGHATLYWYQQILGQGPKLLIQFQNNGVVDDSQLPKDRFSAERLKGVDSTLKIQPAKLEDSAVYLCASSSGDRTNQPQHFGDGTRLSIL.

The V and J genes are TRBV5-1 and TRBJ2-2; D is perhaps TRBD2 (6 bases). Germline CDR1 reads SGHRS; CDR2 reads YFSETQ. This CDR3 comprises 17 residues. Trimming took off 1 base at V and 0 bases at J, with 13 bases between the two ends. In DNA form, the CDR3 reads TGCGCCAGCAGCTTGAACCCCCGGGGGACGAACACCGGGGAGCTGTTTTTT. Translating it yields CASSLNPRGTNTGELFF.

A note on this clone: The same CDR3 can be traced to other DNA sequences in this sample. V gene TRBV6-5 combines with J gene TRBJ1-4; D possibly corresponds to TRBD1 (6 bases). This CDR3 has 12 residues. Per germline, CDR1 MNHEY and CDR2 SVGAGI. V was trimmed by 8 bases and J by 8 bases, leaving 12 bases between them. In DNA form, the CDR3 reads TGTGCCAGCGGCAGGGGAGGGGAAAAACTGTTTTTT. Translated: CASGRGGEKLFF.

This chain joins TRBV4-1 and TRBJ1-5; D remains ambiguous. Trimming took 0 bases from V and 0 from J, leaving 9 bases between them. CDR1 is MGHRA and CDR2 is YSYEKL in the germline V gene. The CDR3 contains 16 residues. The CDR3 here is CASSQEVAYSNQPQHF. The CDR3 nucleotides are TGCGCCAGCAGCCAAGAGGTTGCCTATAGCAATCAGCCCCAGCATTTT.

The rearrangement uses TRBV15 and TRBJ1-1, with TRBD1 matching 8 bases. The CDR3 covers 14 residues. J lost 7 bases, V lost 1 base, and 5 bases had no gene match. The germline gives CDR1 LNHNV, CDR2 YYDKDF (reference sequence). The CDR3 reads CATSRAQGASEAFF. In nucleotides, the CDR3 is TGTGCCACCAGCAGAGCCCAGGGGGCTAGTGAAGCTTTCTTT.

V is TRBV12-5 and J is TRBJ2-5, with 8 bases aligning to TRBD1. CDR1 is LGHNT, CDR2 FRNRAP, per germline. V lost 6 bases to trimming and J lost 1 base; unmatched junction nucleotides: 10. The CDR3 is made up of 16 amino acids. The CDR3 region is CASGLSWTGSQETQYF. The CDR3 coding sequence is TGTGCTAGTGGCCTCTCTTGGACAGGGTCCCAAGAGACCCAGTACTTC.

V and J are TRBV27 and TRBJ1-1, with unresolved D. The CDR3 length is 14 residues. Trimming shortened V by 2 bases and J by 1 base, and 8 bases separated the two germline ends. Germline CDR1 and CDR2: MNHEY and SMNVEV (reference sequence). The CDR3 region is CASSLIVGNTEAFF. CDR3 coding DNA: TGTGCCAGCAGTTTAATCGTGGGGAACACTGAAGCTTTCTTT.

As to this clone: This specimen includes other DNA sequences encoding the same CDR3. The chain is built from TRBV9 and TRBJ2-7; 9 positions agree with TRBD1. V gave up 5 bases and J gave up 1 base; unmatched junction bases: 4. The CDR3 sequence is 14 residues long. Looked up from germline, CDR1 is SGDLS and CDR2 is YYNGEE. The CDR3: CASSLGQGSYEQYF. In DNA, the CDR3 is TGTGCCAGCAGTTTAGGACAGGGGTCCTACGAGCAGTACTTC.

The CDR3 DNA sequence: TGTGCCAGCAGCCCCCCGGGGACGGACCTCTCTGGAAACACCATATATTTT. Encoded protein: CASSPPGTDLSGNTIYF. The V and J genes are TRBV9 and TRBJ1-3; a possible D gene is TRBD1 (5 bases). Germline V lookup: CDR1 SGDLS, CDR2 YYNGEE. The CDR3 length is 17 residues. V lost 4 bases, J lost 0 bases, and 17 bases lay in between.

The chain uses TRBV29-1 and TRBJ2-1; 7 nucleotides agree with TRBD1. This CDR3 spans 14 amino acids. Per germline, CDR1 SQVTM and CDR2 ANQGSEA. V was clipped by 7 bases and J by 4 bases; unmatched bases: 10. CDR3 residues: CSGRDRPAYNEQFF. CDR3 coding DNA: TGCAGCGGACGGGACAGACCCGCTTACAATGAGCAGTTCTTC.

The chain carries TRBV11-3 and TRBJ2-1, with 8 bases matching TRBD2. Trimming cost V 0 bases and J 8 bases; bases outside gene matches: 9. Per germline, CDR1 SGHNT and CDR2 YENEEA. This CDR3 spans 16 amino acids. CDR3 coding DNA: TGTGCCAGCAGCTTAGATGGGCTAGCGGGCGAATATGAGCAGTTCTTC. Its translation is CASSLDGLAGEYEQFF.

The rearrangement uses TRBV5-1 and TRBJ2-5; 9 positions agree with TRBD1. The CDR3 length is 16 residues. The ends lost 3 bases at V and 3 bases at J; junction bases unmatched: 9. Germline CDR1 and CDR2: SGHRS and YFSETQ. The CDR3 here is CASSSRTGVAEETQYF. The CDR3 DNA is TGCGCCAGCAGCTCCCGGACAGGGGTGGCGGAAGAGACCCAGTACTTC.

The V gene is TRBV5-1, the J gene TRBJ2-5; the match to TRBD1 covers 8 bases. Germline CDR1 SGHRS, CDR2 YFSETQ. J was trimmed by 5 bases and V by 0 bases; bases with no gene match: 6. The CDR3 has 15 amino acids. This chain's CDR3 is CASSLALTGEETQYF. The CDR3 nucleotides read TGCGCCAGCAGCTTGGCTTTGACAGGGGAGGAGACCCAGTACTTC.

This clone came up once. The rearrangement uses TRBV18 and TRBJ2-5; 7 bases map to TRBD2. This CDR3 region has 14 residues. Trimming cost V 1 base and J 5 bases; bases outside gene matches: 4. CDR1 and CDR2 (germline): KGHSH, LQKENI. Here the CDR3 reads CASSPRRELETQYF. The DNA of the CDR3 is TGTGCCAGCTCACCACGGCGGGAGCTTGAGACCCAGTACTTC. Full variable domain (rest looked up from reference TRBV18 and TRBJ2-5): NAGVMQNPRHLVRRRGQEARLRCSPMKGHSHVYWYRQLPEEGLKFMVYLQKENIIDESGMPKERFSAEFPKEGPSILRIQQVVRGDSAAYFCASSPRRELETQYFGPGTRLLVL.

The J gene is TRBJ1-4, the V gene TRBV27; D unresolved. The CDR3 spans 15 residues. The germline gives CDR1 MNHEY, CDR2 SMNVEV (reference sequence). Trimming cost V 0 bases and J 1 base, with 6 bases left between them. CDR3 coding DNA: TGTGCCAGCAGTTTATCGTGGTTAACTAATGAAAAACTGTTTTTT. Encoded protein: CASSLSWLTNEKLFF.

Points on this clone: At the DNA level, this CDR3 is encoded by other sequences in the same sample as well. The chain combines TRBV5-1 with TRBJ2-7; D gene unclear. Germline V gene sequence: CDR1 SGHRS, CDR2 YFSETQ. The germline V and J ends were trimmed by 0 bases and 4 bases, with 5 bases remaining between them. The CDR3 totals 12 residues. CDR3 DNA sequence: TGCGCCAGCAGCTTGGTCGAGTACGAGCAGTACTTC. Its translation: CASSLVEYEQYF.

The V call is TRBV2, the J call TRBJ2-7, with TRBD1 matching over 9 bases. J lost 4 bases, V lost 8 bases, and 3 bases had no gene match. The CDR3 totals 12 residues. Germline values: CDR1 SNHLY, CDR2 FYNNEI. CDR3 amino acids: CASGTGRYEQYF. CDR3 sequence (DNA): TGTGCCAGCGGGACAGGGCGATACGAGCAGTACTTC. Full variable domain (rest looked up from reference TRBV2 and TRBJ2-7): EPEVTQTPSHQVTQMGQEVILRCVPISNHLYFYWYRQILGQKVEFLVSFYNNEISEKSEIFDDQFSVERPDGSNFTLKIRSTKLEDSAMYFCASGTGRYEQYFGPGTRLTVT.

The chain has TRBV6-6 and TRBJ1-2; tentative D call: TRBD1 (6 bases). The CDR3 is made up of 14 amino acids. Germline CDR1 and CDR2: MNHNY and SVGAGI (reference sequence). V gave up 6 bases and J gave up 3 bases, with 14 bases separating them. The DNA for the CDR3 is TGTGCCAGCAGGGATTGGGGGCAAGACTATGGCTACACCTTC. This translates into CASRDWGQDYGYTF.

Note on this clone: The sample carries other DNA sequences with the same CDR3. The V and J genes are TRBV30 and TRBJ1-5; D not resolved. CDR3 size: 13 residues. Germline CDR1 and CDR2: GTSNPN and SVGIG (reference sequence). V lost 1 base, J lost 1 base, and 5 bases lay in between. The CDR3 bases are TGTGCCTGGAGTGGTGGAAGCAATCAGCCCCAGCATTTT. This encodes CAWSGGSNQPQHF. The whole variable domain, remainder taken from reference TRBV30 and TRBJ1-5, is SQTIHQWPATLVQPVGSPLSLECTVEGTSNPNLYWYRQAAGRGLQLLFYSVGIGQISSEVPQNLSASRPQDRQFILSSKKLLLSDSGFYLCAWSGGSNQPQHFGDGTRLSIL.

The rearrangement links TRBV30 to TRBJ2-7, with 11 bases lining up with TRBD1. The CDR3 consists of 14 residues. J gave up 5 bases and V 2 bases, and 5 bases lay outside the gene matches. From germline, CDR1 is GTSNPN and CDR2 SVGIG (reference sequence). This chain's CDR3 is CAWSLWTGGHEQYF. DNA for the CDR3: TGTGCCTGGAGTCTGTGGACAGGGGGCCACGAGCAGTACTTC. The full variable domain, its missing parts supplied by reference TRBV30 and TRBJ2-7, is SQTIHQWPATLVQPVGSPLSLECTVEGTSNPNLYWYRQAAGRGLQLLFYSVGIGQISSEVPQNLSASRPQDRQFILSSKKLLLSDSGFYLCAWSLWTGGHEQYFGPGTRLTVT.

The rearrangement uses TRBV9 and TRBJ1-4; maybe TRBD1 (5 bases). V dropped 4 bases and J dropped 5 bases, with 15 bases sitting between them. CDR1 and CDR2 (germline): SGDLS, YYNGEE. CDR3 length: 15 residues. Here the CDR3 DNA reads TGTGCCAGCAGCAGAGACGGGGGTTCAAATGAAAAACTGTTTTTT. The encoded protein is CASSRDGGSNEKLFF. Full variable domain (outside the CDR3, taken from reference TRBV9 and TRBJ1-4): DSGVTQTPKHLITATGQRVTLRCSPRSGDLSVYWYQQSLDQGLQFLIQYYNGEERAKGNILERFSAQQFPDLHSELNLSSLELGDSALYFCASSRDGGSNEKLFFGSGTQLSVL.

This chain uses TRBV5-1 with TRBJ2-7; 8 nucleotides match TRBD1. V shed 1 base, J shed 7 bases, and the junction held 13 bases outside the gene matches. The germline V gene encodes CDR1 SGHRS and CDR2 YFSETQ. The CDR3 contains 16 residues. The CDR3 nucleotides are TGCGCCAGCAGCTTGCAGGGGGCAGGCCAATCGAGGGAGCAGTACTTC. Its protein product is CASSLQGAGQSREQYF.

The rearrangement links TRBV10-3 to TRBJ2-1; D possibly corresponds to TRBD1 (6 bases). There are 14 residues in the CDR3. Germline assignment: CDR1 ENHRY and CDR2 SYGVKD. V was pared by 7 bases and J by 6 bases, with 16 bases between. This chain's CDR3 is CAIKGDKTGNEQFF. As DNA, the CDR3 is TGTGCCATCAAAGGGGACAAAACTGGCAATGAGCAGTTCTTC.

The chain joins TRBV19 to TRBJ1-6, with D uncertain. The V gene's germline CDR1 is LNHDA and CDR2 SQIVND (reference sequence). V lost 1 base and J 6 bases, leaving 13 bases between the germline ends. The CDR3 runs to 16 residues. The CDR3 DNA follows: TGTGCCAGTAGTATAGGGCGGCAGCCGATTAATTCACCCCTCCACTTT. Translation: CASSIGRQPINSPLHF.

This chain connects TRBV19 to TRBJ2-5; 11 nucleotides line up with TRBD2. The CDR3 runs to 15 residues. Germline CDR1 LNHDA, CDR2 SQIVND (reference sequence). The trim removed 8 bases at V and 5 bases at J, leaving 10 bases unmatched. As DNA, the CDR3 is TGTGCCAGTGGGACTACGGGACTAGCGGAGGAGACCCAGTACTTC. The encoded protein is CASGTTGLAEETQYF.

The chain uses TRBV27 and TRBJ2-3; 10 bases are a match to TRBD2. The CDR3 is made up of 16 amino acids. From germline, CDR1 is MNHEY and CDR2 SMNVEV (reference sequence). V lost 6 bases, J lost 6 bases, and 12 bases stayed unmatched. This chain's CDR3 is CASRLDSAGGQDTQYF. The CDR3 DNA reads as TGTGCCAGCAGACTCGACTCAGCGGGGGGGCAGGATACGCAGTATTTT.

The V and J genes are TRBV18 and TRBJ2-5, with D uncertain. CDR1 KGHSH and CDR2 LQKENI come from the germline V gene. The CDR3 is 15 residues long. With 2 bases removed from V and 2 bases from J, the gap between germline ends came to 12 bases. In nucleotides, the CDR3 is TGTGCCAGCTCACCATACACGGACCCTCAAGAGACCCAGTACTTC. It translates to CASSPYTDPQETQYF.

The chain joins TRBV27 to TRBJ2-7; the match to TRBD1 covers 7 bases. The germline gives CDR1 MNHEY, CDR2 SMNVEV (reference sequence). The CDR3 has 14 residues. V was pared by 7 bases and J by 6 bases, with 12 bases of the junction left unmatched. DNA of the CDR3: TGTGCCAGCACCCTCACAGGGGTCTCCAGCGAGCAGTACTTC. It is translated as CASTLTGVSSEQYF.

The chain joins TRBV5-4 to TRBJ2-5, with D perhaps matching TRBD2 (6 bases). There are 15 residues in the CDR3. Trimming pared 5 bases from V and 1 base from J, leaving 15 bases between. Looked up from germline, CDR1 is SGHNT and CDR2 is YYREEE (reference sequence). In nucleotides, the CDR3 is TGTGCCAGCAGTCGGGGGACTGGAGCCCAAGAGACCCAGTACTTC. Translated: CASSRGTGAQETQYF.

This chain connects TRBV7-2 to TRBJ2-4; TRBD2 aligns across 11 bases. Looked up from germline, CDR1 is SGHTA and CDR2 is FQGNSA. There are 18 residues in the CDR3. With 1 base clipped from V and 0 bases from J, the junction kept 5 bases outside the gene matches. CDR3 residues: CASSLGGTSGLAKNIQYF. The CDR3 DNA reads TGTGCCAGCAGCTTAGGGGGGACTAGCGGCCTAGCCAAAAACATTCAGTACTTC.